A few counts support the clone carrying this T cell receptor beta chain. Its target is unknown. TCR sequencing used cDNA made by reverse transcription of extracted RNA. Profiling relied on immunoSEQ multiplex PCR, and the TCRdb table lists in-frame clones only, not all of them. Here the sample spans roughly 40,000 clones, 45% to 70% being singletons. CD4+ cells obtained from a few patients were subjected to sorting into CD25+CD127- cells. Starting from PBMCs, sorting isolated CD4+ and CD8+ T cells. The entry originates in a study of CD8+ T cells in alopecia areata. Findings and limits, study-wide: Compared with normal scalp, lesional scalp had higher clonality and more expanded CD8+ clones.

The ends lost 0 bases at V and 4 bases at J; junction bases unmatched: 6. Germline V lookup: CDR1 SGHNT, CDR2 YYREEE (reference sequence). CDR3 size: 15 residues. The specimen sequenced was CD4+ Tregs sorted from blood. The receptor was derived from a human donor with alopecia areata. This chain connects TRBV5-4 to TRBJ2-7; the match to TRBD2 covers 8 bases. The CDR3 loop is CASSLGASGPYEQYF. The CDR3 nucleotides are TGTGCCAGCAGCTTGGGGGCTAGCGGGCCATACGAGCAGTACTTC.